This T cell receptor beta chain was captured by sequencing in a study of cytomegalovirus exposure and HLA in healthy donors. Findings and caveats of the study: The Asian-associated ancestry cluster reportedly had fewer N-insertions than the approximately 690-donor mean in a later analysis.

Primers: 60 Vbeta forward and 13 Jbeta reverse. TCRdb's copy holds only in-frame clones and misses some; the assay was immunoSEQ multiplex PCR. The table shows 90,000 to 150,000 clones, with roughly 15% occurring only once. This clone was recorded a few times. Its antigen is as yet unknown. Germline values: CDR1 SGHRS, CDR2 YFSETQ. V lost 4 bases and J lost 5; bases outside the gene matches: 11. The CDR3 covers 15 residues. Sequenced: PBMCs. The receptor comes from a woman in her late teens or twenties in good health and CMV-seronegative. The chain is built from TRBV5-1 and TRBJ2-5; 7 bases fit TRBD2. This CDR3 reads CASSRVGLAVETQYF. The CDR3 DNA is TGCGCCAGCAGCCGGGTGGGGCTAGCGGTGGAGACCCAGTACTTC.